The entry below describes one T cell receptor (beta chain). Its antigen remains unidentified. No much larger clone exists at a distance of one base, and base qualities are not known. As encoded in the germline V gene (reference sequence), CDR1 is SEHNR while CDR2 is FQNEAQ. V loses 1 base at its end and J loses 6 bases; junction bases beyond the gene matches: 13. Measured from the cysteine to the phenylalanine, the CDR3 is 17 residues long. The sequence is cut down to CDR3 DNA, 51 bases in frame from base 1. Peripheral blood CD8+ and CD4+ T cells from healthy donors, Susac syndrome patients and multiple sclerosis patients were profiled using high-throughput TCR beta sequencing. Treatment-naive patients with stable or active relapsing-remitting disease fulfilling revised McDonald criteria were used as multiple sclerosis controls. Bulk CD8+ and CD4+ T cells were purified by magnetic negative isolation, while CD8+ TEMRA cells were enriched using FACS. Blood was collected in EDTA tubes and processed within 24 hours, with PBMCs isolated through density gradient centrifugation. PBMCs intended for TCR sequencing were cryopreserved in liquid nitrogen and were subsequently thawed in a 37 degrees C water bath. A purity of at least 90% was achieved for sorted or isolated CD4+, CD8+ and CD8+ TEMRA cells.

RNA was extracted using the RNeasy kit, and about 0.5 to 1 microgram was reverse transcribed with random hexamers. The immunoSEQ multiplex PCR assay, covering 54 Vbeta and 13 Jbeta segments, was used to amplify TCR beta CDR3 regions. To correct PCR amplification bias, a synthetic template baseline was used for both primer optimization and computational correction. The authors' analysis ran thus. Reads were annotated to V, D and J genes according to IMGT and were analyzed with immunoSEQ Analyzer, with only productive sequences retained. Clonality was calculated as one minus the Shannon entropy normalized by log2 of the number of productive unique sequences. For each patient and control, public and private clones were evaluated among the 100 most prevalent clones. Clones were defined as Susac-specific when absent from the healthy and MS cohorts, from about a thousand published viral clones and from other ImmuneACCESS disease sequences. TCRdb applied fastp at Q25 and MiXCR to the public reads, then kept only in-frame beta chains. Here each entry gathers all rows of one CDR3 protein and keeps the most common genes and DNA. It is TCRdb's table, rather than the study itself, that gives the V and J calls and clone size. Here the sample has about 180,000 distinct CDR3 sequences; approximately 96% occur a single time. More than 0.09% of the sample is in the top ten clones.

This sample was taken from a study of CD8 T cells in Susac syndrome (dated by TCRdb to about 2019). Describing the broader study: Whether CD8+ T cell activation and differentiation in Susac syndrome was antigen driven was tested using repertoire sequencing.

Overall study outcomes, separate from this receptor: The TCR sequencing and HLA analysis was acknowledged to have included a relatively small number of individuals.

The source of this sequence is a human donor with multiple sclerosis. In this chain, TRBV7-9 is recombined with TRBJ2-3, with 7 bases matching TRBD1. The sequenced sample was CD4+ T cells from PBMCs. The nucleotides read TGTGCCAGCAGCTTAGGGACAGGTGGGATAAATGTGGATACGCAGTATTTT. The encoded protein is CASSLGTGGINVDTQYF. The CDR3 plus the reference TRBV7-9 and TRBJ2-3 genes for the other parts give the full variable domain: DTGVSQNPRHKITKRGQNVTFRCDPISEHNRLYWYRQTLGQGPEFLTYFQNEAQLEKSRLLSDRFSAERPKGSFSTLEIQRTEQGDSAMYLCASSLGTGGINVDTQYFGPGTRLTVL.